Below are 31 T cell receptor beta chains sequenced from a single sample in a study of T cell clonotyping in hematopoietic cell transplantation. The table came from immunoSEQ multiplex PCR; TCRdb's copy has only in-frame clones and leaves some out. The data show around 19,000 clones, 77% seen once. The time point is: recipient sample about 28 days before transplant, after cytoreduction. Sequencing used peripheral blood mononuclear cells, obtained before stem cell transplant. The receptors stem from a man aged 55 to 70 with acute myeloid leukemia. Some clones in this sample may be carry-over from other donors' samples.

This rearrangement joins TRBV25-1 to TRBJ1-4; a weak D match, TRBD1 (5 bases). Between the trimmed V and J ends, which lost 3 bases and 0 bases, there was a span of 11 bases. Per the germline V gene, CDR1 is MGHDK and CDR2 is SYGVNS. There are 16 residues in the CDR3. The CDR3 loop is CASSDSRGATNEKLFF. The CDR3 DNA is TGTGCCAGCAGTGATTCTAGGGGAGCAACTAATGAAAAACTGTTTTTT.

The V gene is TRBV5-1, the J gene TRBJ1-5, with D unclear. CDR3 size: 13 residues. V was clipped by 4 bases and J by 5 bases, with 10 bases between them. CDR1 SGHRS and CDR2 YFSETQ come from the germline V gene. CDR3 bases: TGCGCCAGCAGCCCTAACGGAGATCAGCCCCAGCATTTT. Translation gives CASSPNGDQPQHF.

This rearrangement joins TRBV7-6 to TRBJ2-2, with 10 bases identical to TRBD2. Germline V gene lookup returns CDR1 SGHVS and CDR2 FNYEAQ. V gave up 1 base and J gave up 8 bases; unmatched junction bases: 13. This CDR3 is 18 amino acids long. CDR3 in amino acids: CASSLGGLAGATVGELFF. CDR3 DNA: TGTGCCAGCAGCTTAGGAGGTCTAGCGGGGGCCACAGTAGGGGAGCTGTTTTTT.

This rearrangement joins TRBV30 to TRBJ1-1; perhaps TRBD1 as D (5 bases). The CDR3 length is 14 residues. CDR1 is GTSNPN and CDR2 is SVGIG in the germline V gene (reference sequence). V gave up 0 bases and J gave up 11 bases, with 19 bases separating them. Here the CDR3 reads CAWSVGMQGSEAFF. The CDR3 nucleotides are TGTGCCTGGAGTGTAGGAATGCAGGGATCCGAGGCTTTCTTT.

In its sample, this clone was seen a few times. The chain recombines TRBV7-9 with TRBJ2-4; D call uncertain. The CDR3 spans 12 residues. Trimming took off 4 bases at V and 7 bases at J, with 8 bases between the two ends. Germline V CDR1 and CDR2: SEHNR, FQNEAQ (reference sequence). In nucleotides, the CDR3 is TGTGCCAGCAGCTCGGTGGGCAACATTCAGTACTTC. Translating it yields CASSSVGNIQYF.

The V call is TRBV13, the J call TRBJ2-3, with D possibly TRBD2 on 5 matching bases. Trimming took 6 bases from V and 3 from J, leaving 13 bases between them. The CDR3 is 14 amino acids. CDR1 is PRHDT, CDR2 FYEKMQ, per germline (reference sequence). The CDR3 protein is CASSRAAVTDTQYF. CDR3 in DNA: TGTGCCAGCAGTCGGGCAGCGGTTACAGATACGCAGTATTTT.

The CDR3 sequence: CASSIVSGSAGELFF. CDR3 DNA sequence: TGTGCCAGTAGTATAGTATCCGGGAGCGCCGGGGAGCTGTTTTTT. The chain combines TRBV19 with TRBJ2-2; weak D call: TRBD2 (6 bases). The germline gives CDR1 LNHDA, CDR2 SQIVND (reference sequence). V lost 1 base and J 6 bases, leaving 12 bases between the germline ends. The CDR3 consists of 15 residues.

Points on this clone: A read error may produce the germline difference seen at one junction end. In the same sample, other DNA sequences code for this CDR3. The chain employs TRBV5-1 and TRBJ2-7; the D gene could be TRBD1 or TRBD2 (5 bases each). This CDR3 is built from 13 residues. The germline gives CDR1 SGHRS, CDR2 YFSETQ. CDR3 residues: CASSLSIRDDLNF. The CDR3 region has the DNA TGCGCCAGTAGCTTAAGTATACGGGACGACCTGAACTTC. Full variable domain (remainder filled in from reference TRBV5-1 and TRBJ2-7): KAGVTQTPRYLIKTRGQQVTLSCSPISGHRSVSWYQQTPGQGLQFLFEYFSETQRNKGNFPGRFSGRQFSNSRSEMNVSTLELGDSALYLCASSLSIRDDLNFGPGTRLTVT.

This clone turned up a few times. The V gene is TRBV6-4, the J gene TRBJ1-1; D possibly corresponds to TRBD1 (5 bases). Germline CDR1 MRHNA, CDR2 SNTAGT. This CDR3 spans 13 amino acids. Trimming pared 6 bases from V and 1 base from J, leaving 9 bases between. CDR3 in amino acids: CASSRVANTEAFF. For the CDR3, the DNA is TGTGCCAGCAGCAGGGTAGCGAACACTGAAGCTTTCTTT.

V is TRBV2 and J is TRBJ1-1; TRBD1 aligns across 9 bases. The V gene end was trimmed by 6 bases and the J gene end by 3 bases; junction bases not matched to a gene: 2. This CDR3 has 13 residues. CDR1 SNHLY and CDR2 FYNNEI come from the germline V gene. The chain's CDR3 is CASSRDRDTEAFF. The CDR3, as DNA: TGTGCCAGCAGCCGGGACAGGGACACTGAAGCTTTCTTT. Combining the CDR3 with reference TRBV2 and TRBJ1-1 gives the whole variable domain EPEVTQTPSHQVTQMGQEVILRCVPISNHLYFYWYRQILGQKVEFLVSFYNNEISEKSEIFDDQFSVERPDGSNFTLKIRSTKLEDSAMYFCASSRDRDTEAFFGQGTRLTVV.

The V gene is TRBV30, the J gene TRBJ1-4; maybe TRBD1 (5 bases). In germline, CDR1 is GTSNPN, CDR2 SVGIG (reference sequence). The CDR3 covers 13 residues. Trimming shortened V by 3 bases and J by 3 bases, and 8 bases separated the two germline ends. DNA for the CDR3: TGTGCCTGGAGCTGGGGGGCTAATGAAAAACTGTTTTTT. Translating it yields CAWSWGANEKLFF. Using reference TRBV30 and TRBJ1-4 for the parts outside the CDR3, the full variable domain is SQTIHQWPATLVQPVGSPLSLECTVEGTSNPNLYWYRQAAGRGLQLLFYSVGIGQISSEVPQNLSASRPQDRQFILSSKKLLLSDSGFYLCAWSWGANEKLFFGSGTQLSVL.

In this sample, this clone turned up once. Written as DNA, the CDR3 is TGTGCCAGCAGCGGCGTCCGGGGGCGCGGCTATGGCTACACCTTC. This codes for CASSGVRGRGYGYTF. J is TRBJ1-2 and V is TRBV2; a weak D match, TRBD1 (6 bases). The V and J ends lost 6 bases and 4 bases respectively, with 18 bases between them. The CDR3 runs 15 residues. Germline CDR1 and CDR2: SNHLY and FYNNEI. The full variable domain, with the rest looked up from reference TRBV2 and TRBJ1-2, is EPEVTQTPSHQVTQMGQEVILRCVPISNHLYFYWYRQILGQKVEFLVSFYNNEISEKSEIFDDQFSVERPDGSNFTLKIRSTKLEDSAMYFCASSGVRGRGYGYTFGSGTRLTVV.

The gene calls are TRBV4-3 and TRBJ2-1; D gene uncertain. Per germline, CDR1 LGHNA and CDR2 YSLEER. Deletions cut 2 bases from V and 6 bases from J, with 14 bases between. The CDR3 is made up of 15 amino acids. In nucleotides, the CDR3 is TGCGCCAGCAGCCAACGGTTAGACCCGGGCAATGAGCAGTTCTTC. Protein sequence: CASSQRLDPGNEQFF.

This clone was seen once. This chain connects TRBV4-2 to TRBJ2-2, with TRBD1 matching over 8 bases. The V gene's germline CDR1 is LGHNA and CDR2 YNFKEQ. V lost 2 bases, J lost 5 bases, and 7 bases stayed unmatched. CDR3 length: 16 residues. CDR3 nucleotides: TGTGCCAGCAGCCAACCCGGACAGGGTAGAACCGGGGAGCTGTTTTTT. Its protein product is CASSQPGQGRTGELFF.

This chain connects TRBV4-3 to TRBJ1-3; D is uncertain. The CDR3 totals 13 residues. Germline values: CDR1 LGHNA, CDR2 YSLEER. V was pared by 4 bases and J by 4 bases, with 8 bases between. The CDR3, as DNA: TGCGCCAGCAGCCCCCGGATAGGAAACACCATATATTTT. As protein: CASSPRIGNTIYF.

This chain links TRBV19 with TRBJ1-6; 8 nucleotides line up with TRBD1. The CDR3 loop spans 15 amino acids. Per germline, CDR1 LNHDA and CDR2 SQIVND (reference sequence). V shed 1 base and J 9 bases; nucleotides not matched to a gene: 5. The CDR3 bases are TGTGCCAGTAGTATAGGACAGGGGTCGATTTCACCCCTCCACTTT. It yields the protein CASSIGQGSISPLHF.

The gene calls are TRBV13 and TRBJ1-1; no firm D call. CDR3 size: 13 residues. Germline CDR1 and CDR2: PRHDT and FYEKMQ (reference sequence). V gave up 5 bases and J gave up 1 base, with 8 bases separating them. The CDR3 loop reads CASSLLGNTEAFF. For the CDR3, the DNA is TGTGCCAGCAGCCTTCTGGGGAACACTGAAGCTTTCTTT.

The chain recombines TRBV19 with TRBJ2-5, with D uncertain. This CDR3 comprises 13 residues. Germline-derived CDR1 and CDR2 are LNHDA and SQIVND (reference sequence). V was shortened by 3 bases and J by 3 bases, with 8 bases between the two germline ends. The CDR3 DNA sequence: TGTGCCAGTAGTATGTTTGAGGAAGAGACCCAGTACTTC. Its protein product is CASSMFEEETQYF.

This chain joins TRBV9 and TRBJ2-3, with D possibly being TRBD2 (5 bases). CDR1 is SGDLS and CDR2 is YYNGEE in the germline V gene. V lost 4 bases, J lost 4 bases, and 13 bases lay in between. This CDR3 has 14 amino acids. The CDR3 DNA reads TGTGCCAGCAGCCCCGGACTCCCCGCAGATACGCAGTATTTT. Encoded protein: CASSPGLPADTQYF.

The rearrangement uses TRBV10-3 and TRBJ1-2, with unresolved D. Germline CDR1 is ENHRY and CDR2 is SYGVKD. The CDR3 totals 14 residues. The germline V and J ends were trimmed by 3 bases and 4 bases, with 12 bases remaining between them. The CDR3 bases are TGTGCCATCAGTGATCACCAAGTCGGCTATGGCTACACCTTC. Translating gives CAISDHQVGYGYTF.

The chain uses TRBV10-3 and TRBJ1-1; D gene ambiguous. CDR1 is ENHRY, CDR2 SYGVKD, per germline. This CDR3 comprises 16 residues. The V end lost 0 bases, the J end lost 3 bases, and 14 bases lay between the germline ends. The CDR3 DNA follows: TGTGCCATCAGTGAGTCGGGGTACAGTGGATACACTGAAGCTTTCTTT. Protein sequence: CAISESGYSGYTEAFF.

In its sample, this clone was seen a few times. The V gene is TRBV19, the J gene TRBJ1-2; D not resolved. This CDR3 contains 11 residues. With 5 bases removed from V and 8 bases from J, the gap between germline ends came to 9 bases. The germline V gene has CDR1 LNHDA and CDR2 SQIVND (reference sequence). DNA for the CDR3: TGTGCCAGTAGTCAGGAGGACGGCTACACCTTC. Protein: CASSQEDGYTF.

The chain has TRBV9 and TRBJ2-3; D tentatively fits TRBD1 or TRBD2 (5 bases each). The CDR3 extends over 14 amino acids. CDR1 SGDLS and CDR2 YYNGEE come from the germline V gene. The germline V and J ends were trimmed by 3 bases and 1 base, with 9 bases remaining between them. CDR3 sequence (DNA): TGTGCCAGCAGCGCACTAGGGGGCACAGATACGCAGTATTTT. This gives the protein CASSALGGTDTQYF.

The V gene is TRBV28, the J gene TRBJ1-6; D not certain. V lost 3 bases, J lost 7 bases, and 10 bases lay in between. The CDR3 extends over 14 amino acids. Per the germline V gene, CDR1 is MDHEN and CDR2 is SYDVKM. CDR3 bases: TGTGCCAGCAGTTTTGGCCAAGACAATTCACCCCTCCACTTT. Its translation: CASSFGQDNSPLHF.

The table lists this clone with a few counts. The gene calls are TRBV10-3 and TRBJ2-1, with 9 bases lining up with TRBD1. Germline values: CDR1 ENHRY, CDR2 SYGVKD. The CDR3 is 17 residues long. The trim removed 0 bases at V and 14 bases at J, leaving 17 bases unmatched. CDR3 sequence reads: CAISESRQGKGTGFEFF. CDR3 nucleotides: TGTGCCATCAGTGAGTCGAGACAGGGTAAAGGGACAGGGTTTGAGTTCTTC.

This clone was recorded only once. CDR3 in DNA: TGTGCCAGCAGCTTAGGAGCAGGGGAAGGGACGACCCAGTACTTC. This gives the protein CASSLGAGEGTTQYF. The chain links TRBV7-9 to TRBJ2-5; D possibly corresponds to TRBD1 (6 bases). The CDR3 has 15 residues. Germline CDR1 is SEHNR and CDR2 is FQNEAQ (reference sequence). Trimming took off 1 base at V and 7 bases at J, with 16 bases between the two ends. Combining the CDR3 with reference TRBV7-9 and TRBJ2-5 gives the whole variable domain DTGVSQNPRHKITKRGQNVTFRCDPISEHNRLYWYRQTLGQGPEFLTYFQNEAQLEKSRLLSDRFSAERPKGSFSTLEIQRTEQGDSAMYLCASSLGAGEGTTQYFGPGTRLLVL.

The J gene is TRBJ2-7, the V gene TRBV10-3, with D hard to call. From germline, CDR1 is ENHRY and CDR2 SYGVKD. CDR3 length: 12 amino acids. With 2 bases removed from V and 0 bases from J, the gap between germline ends came to 2 bases. CDR3 in amino acids: CAISEGSYEQYF. CDR3 DNA sequence: TGTGCCATCAGTGAGGGCTCCTACGAGCAGTACTTC.

The J gene is TRBJ1-1, the V gene TRBV4-3; weak D call: TRBD1 (6 bases). V lost 0 bases, J lost 4 bases, and 9 bases lay in between. The CDR3 sequence is 14 residues long. Germline-derived CDR1 and CDR2 are LGHNA and YSLEER. The CDR3 DNA is TGCGCCAGCAGCCAAGATTGGGGGCGCACTGAAGCTTTCTTT. It encodes CASSQDWGRTEAFF.

This clone showed up just once. The CDR3 spells CASSPRSTYNEQFF. CDR3 bases: TGTGCCAGCAGCCCCCGGTCGACCTACAATGAGCAGTTCTTC. The chain employs TRBV11-1 and TRBJ2-1, with no clear D. Trimming took off 5 bases at V and 2 bases at J, with 10 bases between the two ends. CDR1 is SGHAT and CDR2 is FQDESV in the germline V gene (reference sequence). This CDR3 is built from 14 residues.

This sequence joins TRBV15 and TRBJ1-1; D gene unclear. Trimming stripped 3 bases from V and 11 bases from J, with 13 bases between. CDR3 size: 12 residues. From germline, CDR1 is LNHNV and CDR2 YYDKDF (reference sequence). CDR3 region: CATSSPGLEAFF. In DNA, the CDR3 is TGTGCCACCAGCAGCCCGGGTCTAGAGGCTTTCTTT.

This clone has a handful of counts. V gene TRBV5-8 combines with J gene TRBJ2-7; 7 nucleotides align to TRBD1. The CDR3 has 16 amino acids. The trim removed 1 base at V and 6 bases at J, leaving 13 bases unmatched. Germline V CDR1 and CDR2: SGHTS, YDEGEE. CDR3 loop: CASSLMSGRGRVEQYF. In DNA, the CDR3 is TGTGCCAGCAGCTTGATGTCGGGAAGGGGGCGCGTCGAGCAGTACTTC.